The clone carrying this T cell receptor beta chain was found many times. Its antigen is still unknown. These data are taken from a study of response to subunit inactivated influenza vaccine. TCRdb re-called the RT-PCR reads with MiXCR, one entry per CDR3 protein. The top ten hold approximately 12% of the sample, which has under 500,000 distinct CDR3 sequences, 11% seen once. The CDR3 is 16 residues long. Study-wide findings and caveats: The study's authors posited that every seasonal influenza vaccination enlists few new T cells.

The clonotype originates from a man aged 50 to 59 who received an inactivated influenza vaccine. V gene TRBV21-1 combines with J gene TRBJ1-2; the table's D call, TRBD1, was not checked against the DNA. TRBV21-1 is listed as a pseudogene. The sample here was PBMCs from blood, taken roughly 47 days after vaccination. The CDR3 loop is CASNYLLRDRGLGYTF. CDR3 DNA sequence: TGTGCCAGCAATTATCTCCTACGGGACAGGGGGCTGGGCTACACCTTC.